This passage covers 30 T cell receptor beta chains from one sample sequenced in a study of shared clonotypes between healthy human individuals. Libraries were prepared by immunoSEQ multiplex PCR; TCRdb keeps only in-frame clonotypes and omits some of them. The table includes millions of clones, about 95% detected once. The naive CD8 subset, CD45RO-negative cells positively selected for CCR7, excluded terminally differentiated effector memory CD45RA+ cells. The specimen was naive CD8+ T cells sorted from blood. Receptors originate from a man younger than 35 in good health.

J is TRBJ2-2 and V is TRBV11-2, with D unclear. The CDR3 sequence is 14 residues long. CDR1 is SGHAT, CDR2 FQNNGV, per germline. Between the trimmed V and J ends, which lost 0 bases and 6 bases, there was a span of 8 bases. In DNA, the CDR3 is TGTGCCAGCAGCTTAGAAACTTATTCCGGGGAGCTGTTTTTT. Amino acid sequence: CASSLETYSGELFF.

The V call is TRBV5-6, the J call TRBJ2-1; D is undetermined. This CDR3 has 12 amino acids. The germline V gene encodes CDR1 SGHDT and CDR2 YYEEEE. With 0 bases removed from V and 9 bases from J, the gap between germline ends came to 7 bases. The CDR3 is CASSLVGSEQFF. DNA of the CDR3: TGTGCCAGCAGCTTGGTAGGAAGTGAGCAGTTCTTC.

The genes are TRBV5-4 and TRBJ2-7; TRBD1 aligns across 10 bases. Losses at the gene ends were 0 bases for V and 5 bases for J; bases not matched to a gene: 5. The CDR3 totals 15 residues. The germline CDR1 and CDR2 sequences are SGHNT and YYREEE (reference sequence). The CDR3 loop reads CASSLVKGQGHEQYF. The CDR3 DNA reads TGTGCCAGCAGCTTGGTTAAGGGACAGGGGCACGAGCAGTACTTC.

The chain is built from TRBV10-1 and TRBJ2-3; tentative D call: TRBD2 (7 bases). Deletions cut 6 bases from V and 3 bases from J, with 19 bases between. Germline assignment: CDR1 WNHNN and CDR2 SYGVQD (reference sequence). The CDR3 length is 16 residues. CDR3 nucleotides: TGCGCCAGCAGCCAGTTCGGGGGGCGTCATACAGATACGCAGTATTTT. Protein: CASSQFGGRHTDTQYF.

The chain recombines TRBV6-6 with TRBJ1-2, with no clear D. From germline, CDR1 is MNHNY and CDR2 SVGAGI (reference sequence). The CDR3 runs to 13 residues. V was cut by 5 bases and J by 4 bases, with 11 bases left in between. The CDR3 loop is CASSTGSFYGYTF. CDR3 bases: TGTGCCAGCAGTACTGGCAGCTTCTATGGCTACACCTTC.

This clone was recorded only once. The V gene is TRBV9, the J gene TRBJ1-2; TRBD1 aligns across 10 bases. In germline, CDR1 is SGDLS, CDR2 YYNGEE. CDR3 length: 16 amino acids. Trimming removed 0 bases from V and 5 bases from J; junction bases left unmatched: 7. The chain's CDR3 is CASSVGGQGLEYGYTF. The CDR3 DNA follows: TGTGCCAGCAGCGTAGGGGGACAGGGGCTGGAATATGGCTACACCTTC.

CDR3 nucleotides: TGTGCCAGCCTAGGGGGGGGGAGCACCGGGGAGCTGTTTTTT. It translates to CASLGGGSTGELFF. The rearrangement joins TRBV6-1 to TRBJ2-2; maybe TRBD2 (7 bases). This CDR3 has 14 residues. Germline loops: CDR1 MNHNS, CDR2 SASEGT. The ends were cut back, 8 bases at V and 4 bases at J, with 14 bases in the middle.

The rearrangement joins TRBV5-4 to TRBJ2-7, with D maybe TRBD1 (6 bases). The CDR3 is made up of 14 amino acids. The germline V gene encodes CDR1 SGHNT and CDR2 YYREEE (reference sequence). Deletions cut 4 bases from V and 7 bases from J, with 18 bases between. CDR3 bases: TGTGCCAGCAGCGATCCCGGGACAATAAGGGAGCAGTACTTC. This encodes CASSDPGTIREQYF.

This sequence joins TRBV27 and TRBJ1-1; no firm D call. V was shortened by 8 bases and J by 4 bases, with 11 bases between the two germline ends. CDR3 size: 12 residues. In germline, CDR1 is MNHEY, CDR2 SMNVEV (reference sequence). CDR3 sequence reads: CASGRVLTEAFF. CDR3 DNA: TGTGCCAGCGGAAGGGTTCTCACTGAAGCTTTCTTT.

J is TRBJ1-1 and V is TRBV7-8; D is ambiguous. Looked up from germline, CDR1 is SGHVS and CDR2 is FQNEAQ. Trimming took 5 bases from V and 0 from J, leaving 10 bases between them. The CDR3 runs 14 residues. CDR3 nucleotides: TGTGCCAGCAGCGAGCTGGTATTGAACACTGAAGCTTTCTTT. Protein sequence: CASSELVLNTEAFF.

V is TRBV7-9 and J is TRBJ1-3; no clear D. This CDR3 comprises 14 residues. The V end was cut by 10 bases, the J end by 0 bases, with 13 bases between. Germline CDR1 is SEHNR and CDR2 is FQNEAQ (reference sequence). CDR3 residues: CAIDRSDSGNTIYF. The CDR3 DNA reads TGTGCCATTGATCGGAGCGACTCTGGAAACACCATATATTTT. The entire variable domain, with the rest obtained from reference TRBV7-9 and TRBJ1-3, is as follows: DTGVSQNPRHKITKRGQNVTFRCDPISEHNRLYWYRQTLGQGPEFLTYFQNEAQLEKSRLLSDRFSAERPKGSFSTLEIQRTEQGDSAMYLCAIDRSDSGNTIYFGEGSWLTVV.

This chain joins TRBV27 and TRBJ1-4, with unresolved D. Trimming removed 6 bases from V and 7 bases from J, with 15 bases in between. The CDR3 has 14 amino acids. The germline V gene has CDR1 MNHEY and CDR2 SMNVEV (reference sequence). The CDR3 DNA reads as TGTGCCAGCAGACTCGTGCAGTCAGCTGAAAAACTGTTTTTT. Encoded protein: CASRLVQSAEKLFF.

The rearrangement uses TRBV28 and TRBJ1-5; tentatively, D is TRBD1 (5 bases). This CDR3 has 14 amino acids. Between the trimmed V and J ends, which lost 2 bases and 5 bases, there was a span of 10 bases. Germline CDR1 and CDR2: MDHEN and SYDVKM. The CDR3 sequence is CASSLRQGHQPQHF. The DNA of the CDR3 is TGTGCCAGCAGTTTAAGGCAGGGCCATCAGCCCCAGCATTTT.

Worth noting for this clone: Other nucleotide sequences from this sample produce the same CDR3. V gene TRBV5-1 combines with J gene TRBJ1-1; no reliable D call. The CDR3 extends over 14 amino acids. Germline CDR1 is SGHRS and CDR2 is YFSETQ. Between the trimmed V and J ends, which lost 1 base and 0 bases, there was a span of 7 bases. CDR3 protein: CASSLSGMNTEAFF. In DNA form, the CDR3 reads TGCGCCAGCAGCTTGTCCGGCATGAACACTGAAGCTTTCTTT.

On this clone: Additional DNA sequences in this sample encode the identical CDR3. The chain combines TRBV4-1 with TRBJ2-7; D gene uncertain. The length of the CDR3 is 13 residues. Germline CDR1 MGHRA, CDR2 YSYEKL. V lost 3 bases, J lost 1 base, and 7 bases lay in between. The CDR3 DNA follows: TGCGCCAGCAGCCAGGAAAGATCCTACGAGCAGTACTTC. Translation: CASSQERSYEQYF.

The rearrangement joins TRBV9 to TRBJ2-3; 9 nucleotides agree with TRBD2. Looked up from germline, CDR1 is SGDLS and CDR2 is YYNGEE. Trimming at V came to 3 bases and at J to 2 bases, leaving 7 bases not matched to a gene. The CDR3 consists of 16 residues. The DNA for the CDR3 is TGTGCCAGCAGCGAGACTAGCGGACCTCACACAGATACGCAGTATTTT. Its translation: CASSETSGPHTDTQYF.

The chain is built from TRBV7-2 and TRBJ2-1; 12 bases agree with TRBD1. This CDR3 is built from 15 residues. The V and J ends lost 2 bases and 7 bases, in that order; junction bases with no gene match: 3. CDR1 is SGHTA and CDR2 is FQGNSA in the germline V gene. The CDR3 coding sequence is TGTGCCAGCAGCTTAAGGGACAGGGGGCTGAATGAGCAGTTCTTC. This gives the protein CASSLRDRGLNEQFF.

V gene TRBV7-9 combines with J gene TRBJ1-4; possible D gene TRBD1, 5 bases. The germline CDR1 and CDR2 sequences are SEHNR and FQNEAQ (reference sequence). The CDR3 covers 16 residues. Trimming cost V 4 bases and J 10 bases, with 22 bases left between them. The CDR3 nucleotides read TGTGCCAGCAGCTCAGATCCAGGGCCGACGGACGGAAAACTGTTTTTT. Amino acid sequence: CASSSDPGPTDGKLFF.

The chain recombines TRBV13 with TRBJ2-3, with D perhaps assigned TRBD1 or TRBD2 (5 bases each). Trimming pared 7 bases from V and 3 bases from J, leaving 14 bases between. This CDR3 contains 14 residues. Germline V gene data show CDR1 as PRHDT and CDR2 as FYEKMQ (reference sequence). The CDR3: CASTSGPPTDTQYF. CDR3 sequence (DNA): TGTGCCAGCACTTCGGGACCCCCGACAGATACGCAGTATTTT. Based on the CDR3 plus reference TRBV13 and TRBJ2-3, the full variable domain is AAGVIQSPRHLIKEKRETATLKCYPIPRHDTVYWYQQGPGQDPQFLISFYEKMQSDKGSIPDRFSAQQFSDYHSELNMSSLELGDSALYFCASTSGPPTDTQYFGPGTRLTVL.

The V call is TRBV6-1, the J call TRBJ1-2; unclear D gene. The CDR3 totals 16 residues. V lost 0 bases, J lost 2 bases, and 13 bases lay in between. Per the germline V gene, CDR1 is MNHNS and CDR2 is SASEGT. As DNA, the CDR3 is TGTGCCAGCAGTGAAGCGCTTCACGACGGAAACTATGGCTACACCTTC. Translated, it gives CASSEALHDGNYGYTF.

The chain carries TRBV10-1 and TRBJ2-2, with TRBD2 matching over 10 bases. The CDR3 totals 16 residues. CDR1 is WNHNN, CDR2 SYGVQD, per germline (reference sequence). Unmatched junction bases numbered 4, after V lost 5 bases and J lost 1 base. The CDR3 nucleotides read TGCGCCAGCAGTACGCTAGCGGGGGAGAACACCGGGGAGCTGTTTTTT. Its translation: CASSTLAGENTGELFF.

The chain combines TRBV9 with TRBJ2-3; TRBD2 agrees at 13 bases. CDR3 length: 15 residues. V shed 3 bases and J 4 bases; nucleotides not matched to a gene: 2. CDR1 is SGDLS, CDR2 YYNGEE, per germline. The CDR3 nucleotides read TGTGCCAGCAGCGAGACTAGCGGGAGGTCAGATACGCAGTATTTT. Its protein product is CASSETSGRSDTQYF.

Points on this clone: In the same sample, other DNA sequences code for this CDR3. The chain employs TRBV27 and TRBJ2-1; TRBD2 agrees at 7 bases. This CDR3 comprises 16 residues. Germline V gives CDR1 MNHEY, CDR2 SMNVEV (reference sequence). The V segment lost 3 bases and the J segment 0 bases; nucleotides outside the gene matches: 5. The CDR3 DNA sequence: TGTGCCAGCAGTTTGGCTAGCGGCAGCTCCTACAATGAGCAGTTCTTC. Residues: CASSLASGSSYNEQFF.

The chain links TRBV27 to TRBJ1-2; 10 bases are a match to TRBD1. Germline assignment: CDR1 MNHEY and CDR2 SMNVEV (reference sequence). J gave up 14 bases and V 3 bases, and 9 bases lay outside the gene matches. The CDR3 loop spans 13 amino acids. The CDR3 loop reads CASSFLGTGVYTF. The CDR3 DNA reads as TGTGCCAGCAGTTTCCTCGGGACAGGGGTCTATACCTTC.

CDR3 sequence (DNA): TGCGCCAGCAGTGGGGTCGGGGCCCCGCTGCCCAATCAGCCCCAGCATTTT. It encodes CASSGVGAPLPNQPQHF. The rearrangement links TRBV10-2 to TRBJ1-5, with a weak D call TRBD1 (5 bases). CDR3 length equals 17 residues. V lost 4 bases to trimming and J lost 3 bases, with 19 bases between them. Germline V CDR1 and CDR2: WSHSY, SAAADI.

The CDR3 loop is CASSPFSPGTNSPLHF. CDR3 nucleotide sequence: TGCGCCAGCAGCCCCTTTTCGCCAGGGACTAATTCACCCCTCCACTTT. This chain connects TRBV4-1 to TRBJ1-6; D possibly corresponds to TRBD1 (5 bases). V lost 4 bases and J 6 bases, leaving 16 bases between the germline ends. CDR1 is MGHRA and CDR2 is YSYEKL in the germline V gene. This CDR3 region has 16 residues.

The chain joins TRBV18 to TRBJ2-7, with D unclear. CDR1 and CDR2 (germline): KGHSH, LQKENI. The CDR3 spans 13 residues. With 6 bases removed from V and 5 bases from J, the gap between germline ends came to 14 bases. CDR3 amino acids: CASSSELLDEQYF. Written as DNA, the CDR3 is TGTGCCAGCTCTTCCGAGCTCCTGGACGAGCAGTACTTC.

This clone has only one observation. The chain is built from TRBV5-4 and TRBJ2-2; no clear D. Germline assignment: CDR1 SGHNT and CDR2 YYREEE (reference sequence). The ends were cut back, 5 bases at V and 6 bases at J, with 11 bases in the middle. The CDR3 sequence is 13 residues long. This CDR3 reads CASSIAGPGELFF. The CDR3 DNA is TGTGCCAGCAGTATCGCAGGTCCCGGGGAGCTGTTTTTT.

This chain connects TRBV30 to TRBJ2-3; TRBD2 is a possible D gene (5 bases). Germline CDR1 reads GTSNPN; CDR2 reads SVGIG (reference sequence). Trimming took off 3 bases at V and 0 bases at J, with 19 bases between the two ends. There are 17 residues in the CDR3. The CDR3 spells CAWRERYGWTSTDTQYF. For the CDR3, the DNA is TGTGCCTGGAGGGAGAGATATGGTTGGACTAGCACAGATACGCAGTATTTT.

This clone came up once. The sample has other DNA sequences that encode this CDR3 too. In DNA form, the CDR3 reads TGTGCCAGCAGCGCAGGGACAGGACCCTTCTACGAGCAGTACTTC. Translation: CASSAGTGPFYEQYF. The rearrangement uses TRBV9 and TRBJ2-7; TRBD1 matches at 8 bases. The length of the CDR3 is 15 residues. The trim removed 3 bases at V and 3 bases at J, leaving 8 bases unmatched. Germline values: CDR1 SGDLS, CDR2 YYNGEE.